The rows below give T cell receptor beta chains drawn from one sample of a study of blood T cell repertoires in COVID-19. TCRdb's table, derived via immunoSEQ multiplex PCR, lists solely in-frame clones and lacks some. This table has around 140,000 clones, around 87% appearing once. The sample comprised peripheral blood. The receptors here all came from a man aged 80 or over with acute or convalescent COVID-19. Both conserved end residues are part of each CDR3. A D gene is named only where the DNA matches it firmly. Clone size is shown for a subset of rows, as once, few, many or a class of expanded clone.

CASSYGQGGRGYTF	TGTGCCAGCAGTTACGGACAGGGGGGCCGTGGCTACACCTTC	TRBV6-5	TRBD1	TRBJ1-2	.
CASSVVPYGGNTIYF	TGTGCCAGCAGCGTAGTTCCATACGGTGGAAACACCATATATTTT	TRBV9	.	TRBJ1-3	.
CASSLTVSYNSPLHF	TGTGCCAGCAGTCTGACAGTCTCCTATAATTCACCCCTCCACTTT	TRBV6-5	.	TRBJ1-6	.
CARGWAGLEGYGYTF	TGCGCCAGAGGGTGGGCGGGGCTGGAGGGCTATGGCTACACCTTC	TRBV5-1	.	TRBJ1-2	.
CASSSRQGANTEAFF	TGTGCCAGCAGCTCCAGACAGGGAGCGAACACTGAAGCTTTCTTT	TRBV7-9	TRBD1	TRBJ1-1	.
CASSIVGTGANEQFF	TGTGCCAGTAGTATAGTAGGGACAGGGGCCAATGAGCAGTTCTTC	TRBV19	TRBD1	TRBJ2-1	.
CASSMGSGYGYTF	TGTGCCAGTAGTATGGGCAGTGGGTATGGCTACACCTTC	TRBV19	.	TRBJ1-2	.
CASSPGTVTYEQYF	TGTGCCAGCAGCCCGGGGACAGTAACCTACGAGCAGTACTTC	TRBV11-3	TRBD1	TRBJ2-7	.
CASSPRAGKGTDTQYF	TGTGCCAGCAGCCCACGGGCGGGAAAGGGTACAGATACGCAGTATTTT	TRBV6-6	.	TRBJ2-3	.
CATSAKRQGGFETQYF	TGTGCCACCAGTGCCAAGCGACAGGGTGGTTTCGAGACCCAGTACTTC	TRBV24-1	TRBD1	TRBJ2-5	.
CASSYLASNTEAFF	TGTGCCAGCAGTTACTTGGCCTCGAACACTGAAGCTTTCTTT	TRBV6-5	.	TRBJ1-1	.
CASGTGADTQYF	TGTGCCAGCGGGACAGGGGCAGATACGCAGTATTTT	TRBV28	TRBD1	TRBJ2-3	.
CASSQDTGMGQPQHF	TGTGCCAGCAGCCAAGATACAGGTATGGGTCAGCCCCAGCATTTT	TRBV3-1/TRBV3-2	.	TRBJ1-5	.
CASSLGTGGGSNEKLFF	TGCGCCAGCAGCTTGGGGACAGGGGGCGGCTCTAATGAAAAACTGTTTTTT	TRBV5-1	TRBD1	TRBJ1-4	.
CASSSKGGGSHNSPLHF	TGTGCCAGCAGTTCTAAGGGGGGGGGTTCCCATAATTCACCCCTCCACTTT	TRBV3-1/TRBV3-2	.	TRBJ1-6	.
CASSQERRGLEQYF	TGTGCCAGCAGTCAGGAGCGGCGAGGTCTAGAGCAGTACTTC	TRBV28	.	TRBJ2-7	.
CASSSGQKGYNEQFF	TGTGCCAGCAGTAGCGGACAGAAGGGCTACAATGAGCAGTTCTTC	TRBV2	.	TRBJ2-1	.
CASSSLAGHYEQYF	TGCGCCAGCAGCTCACTAGCGGGTCACTACGAGCAGTACTTC	TRBV5-1	TRBD2	TRBJ2-7	.
CASGARQGQTNEKLFF	TGTGCCAGTGGTGCAAGACAGGGGCAAACTAATGAAAAACTGTTTTTT	TRBV19	TRBD1	TRBJ1-4	.
CASSFGTSGGETSTDTQYF	TGTGCCAGCAGTTTTGGTACTAGCGGGGGGGAGACTAGCACAGATACGCAGTATTTT	TRBV28	TRBD2	TRBJ2-3	.
CATQGQGGETQYF	TGTGCCACCCAGGGACAGGGGGGAGAGACCCAGTACTTC	TRBV10-3	TRBD1	TRBJ2-5	few
CSVWGQQETQYF	TGCAGCGTGTGGGGACAGCAAGAGACCCAGTACTTC	TRBV29-1	TRBD1	TRBJ2-5	.
CASQAQGRYGYTF	TGTGCCAGCCAAGCACAGGGGAGGTATGGCTACACCTTC	TRBV28	TRBD1	TRBJ1-2	.
CASSQTSASSYNEQFF	TGCGCCAGCAGCCAGACTAGTGCCAGCTCCTACAATGAGCAGTTCTTC	TRBV4-1	.	TRBJ2-1	.